Sequencing of this T cell receptor (beta chain) was carried out in a study of blood T cell repertoires in COVID-19. Across the study: COVID-19 samples, acute and convalescent, were from the United States, Italy and Spain. PBMCs, B-cell-depleted T cells, or T cells were the source of the cDNA or gDNA that made up the material.

Enrolled during active infection, Seattle patients were then followed longitudinally. The ends were cut back, 5 bases at V and 3 bases at J, with 16 bases in the middle. This CDR3 contains 16 residues. CDR1 and CDR2 from the germline V gene are LNHDA and SQIVND (reference sequence). Methods used by the authors: Quantification of nucleated cells was approximated via reference gene primer amplification. Method: immunoSEQ multiplex PCR; TCRdb's copy keeps in-frame clones and lacks some. The V and J calls and clone size come from that table; D and trimming were worked out from the DNA. The repertoire has hundreds of thousands of clones, less than 90% of them found once; the top ten carry 7.8%.

This sequence originates from a woman in her fifties or sixties with COVID-19, enrolled during active disease. The rearrangement joins TRBV19 to TRBJ1-4; D unresolved. The sample was peripheral blood. The CDR3 DNA reads as TGTGCCAGTAGTGACCTGGCGGGCAGATCTAATGAAAAACTGTTTTTT. Translating gives CASSDLAGRSNEKLFF.